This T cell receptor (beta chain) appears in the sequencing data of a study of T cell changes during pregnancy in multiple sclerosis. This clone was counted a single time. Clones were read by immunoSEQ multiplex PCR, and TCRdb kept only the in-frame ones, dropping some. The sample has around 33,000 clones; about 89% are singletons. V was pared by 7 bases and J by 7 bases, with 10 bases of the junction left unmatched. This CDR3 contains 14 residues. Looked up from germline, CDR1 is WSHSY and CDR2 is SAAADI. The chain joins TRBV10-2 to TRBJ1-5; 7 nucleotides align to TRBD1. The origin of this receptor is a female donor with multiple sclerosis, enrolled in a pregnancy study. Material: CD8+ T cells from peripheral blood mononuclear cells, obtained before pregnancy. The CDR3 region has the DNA TGCGCCAGCAAGCAGGATCAGGGGGGACAGCCCCAGCATTTT. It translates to CASKQDQGGQPQHF.